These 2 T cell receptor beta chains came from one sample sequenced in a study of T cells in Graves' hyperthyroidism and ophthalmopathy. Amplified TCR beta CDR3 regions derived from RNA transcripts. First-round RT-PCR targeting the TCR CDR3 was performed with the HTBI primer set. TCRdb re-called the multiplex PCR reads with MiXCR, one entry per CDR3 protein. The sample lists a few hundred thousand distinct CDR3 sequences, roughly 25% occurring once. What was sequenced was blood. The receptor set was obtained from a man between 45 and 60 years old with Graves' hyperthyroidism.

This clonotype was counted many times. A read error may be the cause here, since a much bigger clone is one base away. CDR3 nucleotides: TGTGCCAGCAACTTAATGGGCGGGAACATCGAAGATACGCAGTATTTT. Encoded protein: CASNLMGGNIEDTQYF. The V and J genes are TRBV7-3 and TRBJ2-3, with TRBD2 as a possible D gene (6 bases). Germline lookup yields CDR1 SGHTA and CDR2 FQGTGA. The CDR3 contains 16 residues. Variable domain in full (rest from reference TRBV7-3 and TRBJ2-3): GAGVSQTPSNKVTEKGKYVELRCDPISGHTALYWYRQSLGQGPEFLIYFQGTGAADDSGLPNDRFFAVRPEGSVSTLKIQRTERGDSAVYLCASNLMGGNIEDTQYFGPGTRLTVL.

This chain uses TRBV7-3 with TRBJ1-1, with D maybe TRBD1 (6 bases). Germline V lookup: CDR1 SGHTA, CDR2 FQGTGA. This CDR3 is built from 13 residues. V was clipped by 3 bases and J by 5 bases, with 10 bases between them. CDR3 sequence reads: CASSFSGQTEAFF. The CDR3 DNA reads TGTGCCAGCAGCTTCTCCGGACAGACTGAAGCTTTCTTT.